This T cell receptor beta chain was recorded in a study of cytomegalovirus exposure and HLA in healthy donors. Whole-study findings and limits: About 180 TCR beta chains were listed as cytomegalovirus-associated. Reports showed the classifier diagnosing cytomegalovirus status with high specificity and sensitivity. Some public TCRs appeared in many individuals, while most sequences were rare. Under in vitro conditions, three CMV-associated chains were confirmed as specific for CMV antigens.

CDR1 and CDR2 from the germline V gene are MRHNA and SNTAGT. The CDR3 has 16 residues. Trimming cost V 6 bases and J 5 bases; bases outside gene matches: 8. Generated by immunoSEQ multiplex PCR, the TCRdb table keeps only in-frame clones and is missing some. The top ten clones hold 2.9% of a sample with about 220,000 clones, around 88% of them seen once. Worth noting for this clone: What it binds is not known.

Material: PBMCs. This chain uses TRBV6-4 with TRBJ2-1, with TRBD2 matching over 12 bases. The clonotype comes from a woman between 18 and 29 years old in good health and CMV-seronegative. The DNA of the CDR3 is TGTGCCAGCAGCTCCCATCTAGCGGGAGGGCACAATGAGCAGTTCTTC. This codes for CASSSHLAGGHNEQFF.